These T cell receptor beta chains were read from a single sample in a study of breast tumors, draining lymph nodes, adjacent tissues. One entry per CDR3 protein, called by TCRdb with MiXCR from the multiplex PCR reads. The sample lists under 150,000 distinct CDR3 sequences, 20% to 25% occurring once. Sample: axillary lymph node tissue. The receptors were sampled from a female donor with breast cancer. Some clones in this sample may be carry-over from other donors' samples. CDR3s leave out the opening cysteine and the closing phenylalanine or tryptophan. Each record gives: V gene, D gene, J gene, CDR3 protein. The D gene is left open where the match is weak.

v_gene: TRBV12-3/TRBV12-4; d_gene: TRBD2; j_gene: TRBJ2-1; CDR3aa: ASSRGTSGLNEQF
v_gene: TRBV28; d_gene: .; j_gene: TRBJ2-1; CDR3aa: ASPTRTDYNEQF
v_gene: TRBV12-3/TRBV12-4; d_gene: TRBD2; j_gene: TRBJ2-1; CDR3aa: ASRRGGTSGSGEQF
v_gene: TRBV6-5; d_gene: .; j_gene: TRBJ2-7; CDR3aa: ASSYNRGGGTPSFYEQY
v_gene: TRBV2; d_gene: .; j_gene: TRBJ2-1; CDR3aa: ASSESRGGDAEQF
v_gene: TRBV24-1; d_gene: TRBD1; j_gene: TRBJ2-5; CDR3aa: ATSETQGAGETQY
v_gene: TRBV12-3/TRBV12-4; d_gene: TRBD2; j_gene: TRBJ2-2; CDR3aa: ASSLLTSGRDGELF
v_gene: TRBV12-5; d_gene: TRBD2; j_gene: TRBJ2-2; CDR3aa: ASGSLAGGISTGELF
v_gene: TRBV2; d_gene: .; j_gene: TRBJ2-7; CDR3aa: ASSRLGEQY
v_gene: TRBV19; d_gene: TRBD2; j_gene: TRBJ2-1; CDR3aa: ASSIWTSGTNEQF
v_gene: TRBV2; d_gene: .; j_gene: TRBJ2-1; CDR3aa: ASSEALVAPHNEQF
v_gene: TRBV28; d_gene: .; j_gene: TRBJ2-7; CDR3aa: ASRSSGSGYEQY
v_gene: TRBV7-2; d_gene: .; j_gene: TRBJ1-5; CDR3aa: ASSPWDSNQPQH
v_gene: TRBV28; d_gene: TRBD1; j_gene: TRBJ1-3; CDR3aa: ASSPIRGVGNTKY
v_gene: TRBV24-1; d_gene: .; j_gene: TRBJ2-6; CDR3aa: ATSGYTNSGANVLT
v_gene: TRBV7-3; d_gene: TRBD2; j_gene: TRBJ2-3; CDR3aa: ASSLYRREDTQY
v_gene: TRBV20-1; d_gene: .; j_gene: TRBJ2-5; CDR3aa: SAPWDMKETQY
v_gene: TRBV6-1; d_gene: .; j_gene: TRBJ1-3; CDR3aa: ASTLGGFSGNTIY
v_gene: TRBV11-1; d_gene: TRBD2; j_gene: TRBJ2-1; CDR3aa: ASSIGTSGEGEQF
v_gene: TRBV11-2; d_gene: TRBD2; j_gene: TRBJ2-1; CDR3aa: ASSFRGTSGTSPYDEQF
v_gene: TRBV5-4; d_gene: TRBD2; j_gene: TRBJ2-3; CDR3aa: ASSLVAGAIDTQY
v_gene: TRBV20-1; d_gene: .; j_gene: TRBJ2-5; CDR3aa: SARGETQY
v_gene: TRBV11-2; d_gene: TRBD1; j_gene: TRBJ2-3; CDR3aa: ASSLDPGQGGTDTQY
v_gene: TRBV10-3; d_gene: TRBD1; j_gene: TRBJ1-2; CDR3aa: AISGQGYGYT
v_gene: TRBV28; d_gene: TRBD1; j_gene: TRBJ2-6; CDR3aa: ASSRQGSGANVLT
v_gene: TRBV20-1; d_gene: TRBD2; j_gene: TRBJ2-3; CDR3aa: SASGTGRADTQY
v_gene: TRBV20-1; d_gene: TRBD2; j_gene: TRBJ2-5; CDR3aa: SARGGGGVQETQY
v_gene: TRBV20-1; d_gene: TRBD2; j_gene: TRBJ2-7; CDR3aa: SASSAGGSPYEQY
v_gene: TRBV12-3/TRBV12-4; d_gene: TRBD2; j_gene: TRBJ2-7; CDR3aa: ASTLGLTSGHEQY
v_gene: TRBV6-2/TRBV6-3; d_gene: TRBD1; j_gene: TRBJ2-3; CDR3aa: ASSYSGTDHTDTQY
v_gene: TRBV5-1; d_gene: .; j_gene: TRBJ2-1; CDR3aa: ASSSWGTNEQF
v_gene: TRBV10-3; d_gene: .; j_gene: TRBJ1-2; CDR3aa: AITWDTRDGYT